A single sample is the source of the 19 T cell receptor beta chains below, sequenced in a study of shared clonotypes between healthy human individuals. Method: immunoSEQ multiplex PCR; TCRdb's copy keeps in-frame clones and lacks some. The profile covers 950,000 to 1,100,000 clones, with approximately 68% appearing a single time and over 1.3% taken by the ten largest. Sequencing was performed on memory CD4+ T cells sorted from blood. Stated subset: CD45RA-negative fraction. The receptors here all came from a young man in good health.

This chain uses TRBV5-1 with TRBJ2-4, with 9 bases fitting TRBD2. Per the germline V gene, CDR1 is SGHRS and CDR2 is YFSETQ. V was clipped by 4 bases and J by 5 bases; unmatched bases: 10. This CDR3 contains 16 residues. DNA for the CDR3: TGCGCCAGCAGCGCTATACTAGCGGGCGTGGAAAACATTCAGTACTTC. Protein: CASSAILAGVENIQYF.

This sequence joins TRBV19 and TRBJ1-3; the D is unclear. There are 16 residues in the CDR3. From germline, CDR1 is LNHDA and CDR2 SQIVND (reference sequence). V was trimmed by 3 bases and J by 0 bases, leaving 12 bases between them. CDR3 protein: CASSMVGRHSGNTIYF. The CDR3 region has the DNA TGTGCCAGTAGTATGGTCGGACGGCACTCTGGAAACACCATATATTTT.

This clone was observed a single time. The J gene is TRBJ1-3, the V gene TRBV7-9; D is uncertain. This CDR3 has 13 amino acids. Germline assignment: CDR1 SEHNR and CDR2 FQNEAQ (reference sequence). V was trimmed by 6 bases and J by 0 bases, leaving 6 bases between them. The DNA for the CDR3 is TGTGCCAGCAGTCTTAGCTCTGGAAACACCATATATTTT. Its translation is CASSLSSGNTIYF.

The genes are TRBV7-2 and TRBJ2-7, with 12 positions matching TRBD2. J was trimmed by 3 bases and V by 5 bases; bases with no gene match: 2. Germline V CDR1 and CDR2: SGHTA, FQGNSA. The CDR3 is 14 residues long. For the CDR3, the DNA is TGTGCCAGCAGCCGACTAGCGGGAGACTACGAGCAGTACTTC. Translated: CASSRLAGDYEQYF. The full variable domain, rest sourced from reference TRBV7-2 and TRBJ2-7, is GAGVSQSPSNKVTEKGKDVELRCDPISGHTALYWYRQSLGQGLEFLIYFQGNSAPDKSGLPSDRFSAERTGGSVSTLTIQRTQQEDSAVYLCASSRLAGDYEQYFGPGTRLTVT.

Turning to this clone: Within the sample, other DNA sequences also encode this same CDR3. The gene calls are TRBV10-1 and TRBJ1-1; D perhaps matches TRBD1 (5 bases). CDR1 is WNHNN and CDR2 is SYGVQD in the germline V gene (reference sequence). The CDR3 is 13 amino acids. V was pared by 6 bases and J by 2 bases, with 10 bases between. This CDR3 is CASRRGQNTEAFF. CDR3 bases: TGCGCCAGCAGGAGGGGCCAAAACACTGAAGCTTTCTTT.

The chain joins TRBV30 to TRBJ2-7; D unclear. In germline, CDR1 is GTSNPN, CDR2 SVGIG (reference sequence). V dropped 5 bases and J dropped 4 bases, with 12 bases sitting between them. This CDR3 contains 12 residues. The CDR3 loop reads CAWAKGQYEQYF. CDR3 DNA: TGTGCCTGGGCCAAGGGTCAATACGAGCAGTACTTC.

CDR3 residues: CASSLQGYNEQFF. The CDR3 DNA follows: TGTGCCAGCAGTTTACAGGGTTACAATGAGCAGTTCTTC. J is TRBJ2-1 and V is TRBV6-4, with TRBD1 as a possible D gene (6 bases). The V gene lost 5 bases and the J gene lost 4 bases, with 9 bases spanning the gap. Germline V gives CDR1 MRHNA, CDR2 SNTAGT. The CDR3 length is 13 residues.

The chain employs TRBV19 and TRBJ2-1, with D possibly being TRBD1 or TRBD2 (5 bases each). The CDR3 loop spans 16 amino acids. Germline loops: CDR1 LNHDA, CDR2 SQIVND (reference sequence). Trimming shortened V by 4 bases and J by 0 bases, and 13 bases separated the two germline ends. DNA of the CDR3: TGTGCCAGTAGTACCGGGACCTCTAGCTCCTACAATGAGCAGTTCTTC. Amino acid sequence: CASSTGTSSSYNEQFF.

A word on this clone: At one of its ends the junction is not consistent with the germline gene, which may arise from a read error. The V and J genes are TRBV11-2 and TRBJ2-7; tentative D call: TRBD1 (6 bases). CDR3 size: 14 residues. Germline V gene sequence: CDR1 SGHAT, CDR2 FQNNGV. DNA for the CDR3: TGTGCCAGCACCTTAGGGGTCACAGGGAACGAGCAGTACTTC. Translation: CASTLGVTGNEQYF.

The CDR3 coding sequence is TGTGCCAGCAGTCCGTTGGCAGAAGGCTATGGCTACACCTTC. Translating gives CASSPLAEGYGYTF. The chain has TRBV6-1 and TRBJ1-2; D uncertain. Trimming cost V 5 bases and J 4 bases, with 14 bases left between them. This CDR3 is built from 14 residues. Germline values: CDR1 MNHNS, CDR2 SASEGT.

This chain connects TRBV27 to TRBJ1-1, with D perhaps matching TRBD1 (5 bases). The V and J ends lost 2 bases and 4 bases respectively, with 14 bases between them. The germline gives CDR1 MNHEY, CDR2 SMNVEV (reference sequence). The CDR3 loop spans 15 amino acids. The CDR3 is CASSLGAGPGTEAFF. CDR3 bases: TGTGCCAGCAGTTTAGGGGCGGGGCCGGGCACTGAAGCTTTCTTT.

The V and J genes are TRBV19 and TRBJ2-5, with no clear D. Trimming took 5 bases from V and 2 from J, leaving 6 bases between them. The CDR3 covers 12 residues. Per germline, CDR1 LNHDA and CDR2 SQIVND (reference sequence). The DNA for the CDR3 is TGTGCCAGTAGTGAGACACAAGAGACCCAGTACTTC. Its protein product is CASSETQETQYF.

The genes are TRBV7-2 and TRBJ2-7, with D perhaps TRBD1 (6 bases). V shed 5 bases and J shed 6 bases, with 14 bases lying between them. Germline loops: CDR1 SGHTA, CDR2 FQGNSA. CDR3 length: 13 residues. CDR3 sequence reads: CASSVSRGGEQYF. DNA of the CDR3: TGTGCCAGCAGCGTATCCAGGGGTGGCGAGCAGTACTTC.

V usage is TRBV4-1 and J usage is TRBJ1-1, with 8 bases fitting TRBD1. The CDR3 totals 17 residues. The V gene's germline CDR1 is MGHRA and CDR2 YSYEKL. With 5 bases clipped from V and 3 bases from J, the junction kept 14 bases outside the gene matches. CDR3 amino acids: CASSFSQGDWGYTEAFF. CDR3 nucleotide sequence: TGCGCCAGCAGCTTCTCACAGGGGGACTGGGGGTACACTGAAGCTTTCTTT.

CDR3 coding DNA: TGTGCCAGCTCACCGCCCGGTACTAGCGGGACCTACGAGCAGTACTTC. Translation: CASSPPGTSGTYEQYF. V usage is TRBV18 and J usage is TRBJ2-7; 10 nucleotides agree with TRBD2. CDR3 length: 16 residues. With V trimmed by 3 bases and J by 2 bases, 7 bases remained unmatched. CDR1 and CDR2 from the germline V gene are KGHSH and LQKENI.

The V and J genes are TRBV4-3 and TRBJ1-2; no clear D gene. V was trimmed by 1 base and J by 7 bases, leaving 16 bases between them. The CDR3 has 15 residues. Germline CDR1 is LGHNA and CDR2 is YSLEER. In DNA form, the CDR3 reads TGCGCCAGCAGCCAAGCATCGGGGAAGAGGATTGGCTACACCTTC. Amino acids: CASSQASGKRIGYTF.

This rearrangement joins TRBV7-9 to TRBJ2-3; D not certain. The CDR3 extends over 13 amino acids. The V gene lost 6 bases and the J gene lost 0 bases, with 7 bases spanning the gap. Germline V gives CDR1 SEHNR, CDR2 FQNEAQ (reference sequence). The CDR3 DNA reads as TGTGCCAGCAGTCAACTTAGCACAGATACGCAGTATTTT. Its translation: CASSQLSTDTQYF.

The V and J genes are TRBV29-1 and TRBJ1-5; D possibly corresponds to TRBD1 (5 bases). The V gene's germline CDR1 is SQVTM and CDR2 ANQGSEA. Trimming removed 6 bases at V and 7 bases at J, with 16 bases between. CDR3 length: 13 residues. In DNA form, the CDR3 reads TGCAGCGTCTCTTGGGGGGAGGGACAGCCCCAGCATTTT. Translated: CSVSWGEGQPQHF.

This chain uses TRBV5-1 with TRBJ2-3; D unclear. The CDR3 runs 14 residues. Germline-derived CDR1 and CDR2 are SGHRS and YFSETQ. Trimming shortened V by 2 bases and J by 3 bases, and 10 bases separated the two germline ends. The DNA for the CDR3 is TGCGCCAGCAGCTTATACAGACCTACAGATACGCAGTATTTT. It encodes CASSLYRPTDTQYF.